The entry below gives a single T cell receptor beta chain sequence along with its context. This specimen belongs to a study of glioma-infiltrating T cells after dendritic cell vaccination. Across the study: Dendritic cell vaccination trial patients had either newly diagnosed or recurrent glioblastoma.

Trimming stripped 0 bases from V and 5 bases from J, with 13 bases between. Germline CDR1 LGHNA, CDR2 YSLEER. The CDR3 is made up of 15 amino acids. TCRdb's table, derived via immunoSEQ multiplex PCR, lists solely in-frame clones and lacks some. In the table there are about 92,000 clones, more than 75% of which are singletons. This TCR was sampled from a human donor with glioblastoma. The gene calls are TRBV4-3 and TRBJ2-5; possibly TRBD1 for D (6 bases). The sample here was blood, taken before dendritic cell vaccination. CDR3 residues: CASSQDFRGLETQYF. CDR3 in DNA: TGCGCCAGCAGCCAAGATTTCAGGGGTCTGGAGACCCAGTACTTC.